This T cell receptor beta chain was sequenced for a study of response to subunit inactivated influenza vaccine. Study conclusions and caveats: That few new T cells are recruited by each seasonal influenza vaccination was the authors' suggestion.

In TCRdb, the RT-PCR reads were re-called with MiXCR into one record per CDR3 protein. Of fewer than 650,000 distinct CDR3 sequences listed, over 10% are singletons. A note on this clonotype: Its antigen remains unidentified. Relative to the germline gene, one junction end is altered; a read error may explain this.

Sequencing used PBMCs from blood, obtained about 40 days after vaccination. This clonotype was obtained from a man between 45 and 60 years old who received an inactivated influenza vaccine.

The CDR3 nucleotides are TGTGCCAGCAGCTTTGGCCTTAGCGGGGGGGCAGTGCGTTTT. It encodes CASSFGLSGGAVRF. The gene calls are TRBV11-2 and TRBJ2-3; the match to TRBD2 covers 11 bases. Germline V lookup: CDR1 SGHAT, CDR2 FQNNGV. CDR3 length: 14 residues.